Given below is one TCR beta chain in context. What it recognizes is unknown. The CDR3 consists of 13 residues. Looked up from germline, CDR1 is ENHRY and CDR2 is SYGVKD. V lost 8 bases, J lost 1 base, and 12 bases lay in between. Unique molecular identifiers were incorporated into the prepared TCRbeta library. TCRdb independently ran MiXCR on the PCR reads; one entry per CDR3 protein. The sample contains about 980,000 distinct CDR3 sequences, less than 30% of which appear only once. This entry comes from a study of T-cell reconstitution after alpha-beta-depleted transplantation in children. Study results and caveats: T cells produced anew were the main source of T-cell counts and diversity one year after transplant.

The sequence came from a boy less than two years old who had a stem cell transplant for SCID, so the T cells may come from the graft donor. The source material was PBMCs, mostly from graft donor cells, sampled 360 days after TCRalphabeta/CD19-depleted stem cell transplant. The V and J genes are TRBV10-3 and TRBJ2-7; a weak D match, TRBD1 (6 bases). CDR3 protein: CAIGGHFSYEQYF. CDR3 bases: TGTGCCATCGGGGGACATTTTTCCTACGAGCAGTACTTC.